A selection of T cell receptor beta chains follows, all from one sample in a study of cytomegalovirus exposure and HLA in healthy donors. Clones were read by immunoSEQ multiplex PCR, and TCRdb kept only the in-frame ones, dropping some. This sample has 250,000 to 400,000 clones, with around 90% found just once. The sample comprised PBMCs. Receptor source: a woman aged 25-40 years in good health and CMV-seropositive. Each CDR3 is given with its conserved first and last residue. The D gene is left open where the match is weak. The listing skips clone size in some rows; elsewhere it reads once, few, many or a size class.

>TRBJ2-7|NA|TRBV6-1|NA
CASSEGDLYEQYF
TGTGCCAGCAGTGAAGGTGATCTTTACGAGCAGTACTTC
>TRBJ1-3|NA|TRBV6-5|NA
CASSYSRDPVSTIYF
TGTGCCAGCAGTTACTCCAGGGACCCTGTTTCCACCATATATTTT
>TRBJ1-5|once|TRBV27|NA
CASSNGGQPQHF
TGTGCCAGCAGCAACGGAGGTCAGCCCCAGCATTTT
>TRBJ2-1|NA|TRBV4-1|NA
CASSQDPGAVGSYNEQFF
TGCGCCAGCAGCCAAGATCCCGGGGCAGTTGGTTCGTACAATGAGCAGTTCTTC
>TRBJ2-6|NA|TRBV5-1|NA
CASSLAQVSTGANVLTF
TGCGCCAGCAGCTTGGCTCAGGTTTCTACTGGGGCCAACGTCCTGACTTTC
>TRBJ1-6|NA|TRBV7-2|NA
CASSLGGTVNSPLHF
TGTGCCAGCAGCTTAGGGGGGACGGTTAATTCACCCCTCCACTTT
>TRBJ1-4|NA|TRBV30|NA
CAWSSAGGLRGNEKLFF
TGTGCCTGGAGTTCGGCCGGGGGCCTCCGGGGTAATGAAAAACTGTTTTTT
>TRBJ1-1|NA|TRBV5-5|NA
CASSFSASEAFF
TGTGCCAGCAGCTTTTCGGCATCTGAAGCTTTCTTT
>TRBJ2-1|NA|TRBV4-2|NA
CASSQERGNRIFYNEQFF
TGTGCCAGCAGCCAAGAGAGGGGGAACAGGATCTTCTACAATGAGCAGTTCTTC
>TRBJ2-2|NA|TRBV19|TRBD1
CASRGTEVRRNTGELFF
TGTGCCAGTAGGGGGACAGAAGTACGAAGGAACACCGGGGAGCTGTTTTTT
>TRBJ2-4|few|TRBV29-1|NA
CSVALRFGNIQYF
TGCAGCGTTGCTTTACGGTTTGGGAACATTCAGTACTTC
>TRBJ2-3|once|TRBV4-2|TRBD1
CASSQDPTGYTDTQYF
TGTGCCAGCAGCCAAGACCCGACAGGGTACACAGATACGCAGTATTTT
>TRBJ1-1|NA|TRBV30|NA
CAWSVIMNTEAFF
TGTGCCTGGAGTGTAATCATGAACACTGAAGCTTTCTTT
>TRBJ2-5|NA|TRBV19|NA
CARMGEDQETQYF
TGTGCCCGGATGGGGGAAGATCAAGAGACCCAGTACTTC
>TRBJ2-2|NA|TRBV7-3|NA
CASSWTPGPDTGELFF
TGTGCCAGCAGCTGGACCCCCGGGCCTGACACCGGGGAGCTGTTTTTT
>TRBJ2-3|NA|TRBV27|NA
CASSLPGLSTDTQYF
TGTGCCAGCAGTTTACCGGGACTGAGCACAGATACGCAGTATTTT
>TRBJ1-2|NA|TRBV27|NA
CASSPREGSYGYTF
TGTGCCAGCAGTCCGCGGGAGGGGTCTTATGGCTACACCTTC
>TRBJ2-2|NA|TRBV30|NA
CAWGRKGPLTGELFF
TGTGCCTGGGGGCGGAAGGGGCCTTTAACCGGGGAGCTGTTTTTT
>TRBJ1-1|NA|TRBV7-3|NA
CASSLTMDTEAFF
TGTGCCAGCAGCTTAACGATGGACACTGAAGCTTTCTTT
>TRBJ2-7|NA|TRBV4-2|TRBD2
CASSQGQAGGGEQYF
TGTGCCAGCAGCCAAGGACAGGCGGGGGGCGGAGAGCAGTACTTC
>TRBJ2-7|once|TRBV5-1|TRBD2
CASSLGLGTSGTSDEQYF
TGCGCCAGCAGCTTGGGGCTAGGGACTTCCGGGACTAGCGACGAGCAGTACTTC
>TRBJ2-3|NA|TRBV6-1|NA
CASREEDTQYF
TGTGCCAGCAGGGAGGAAGATACGCAGTATTTT
>TRBJ2-3|NA|TRBV5-4|NA
CASSPGAGSTDTQYF
TGTGCCAGCAGCCCCGGGGCCGGGAGCACAGATACGCAGTATTTT
>TRBJ1-1|NA|TRBV29-1|NA
CSVELGAGIEAFF
TGCAGCGTTGAATTGGGAGCAGGGATTGAAGCTTTCTTT
>TRBJ2-1|NA|TRBV6-5|TRBD2
CASSPGLDSQGEQFF
TGTGCCAGCAGCCCGGGACTAGATAGTCAGGGTGAGCAGTTCTTC
>TRBJ2-1|NA|TRBV7-2|NA
CASSSGMTWGNEQFF
TGTGCCAGCAGCTCCGGAATGACCTGGGGAAATGAGCAGTTCTTC
>TRBJ1-2|NA|TRBV19|TRBD1
CASTTRGRQGTYGYTF
TGTGCCAGTACCACGCGGGGTCGACAGGGCACCTATGGCTACACCTTC
>TRBJ1-1|NA|TRBV7-2|NA
CASSPRGGVTEAFF
TGTGCCAGCAGCCCTCGTGGAGGGGTCACTGAAGCTTTCTTT
>TRBJ1-5|NA|TRBV7-9|NA
CASSGGIYQPQHF
TGTGCCAGCAGCGGGGGGATATATCAGCCCCAGCATTTT
>TRBJ2-1|NA|TRBV7-3|NA
CASSAPGAKNEQFF
TGTGCCAGCAGCGCACCGGGAGCAAAAAATGAGCAGTTCTTC
>TRBJ1-4|NA|TRBV28|TRBD1
CASSLRQGFEKLFF
TGTGCCAGCAGTTTACGACAGGGCTTTGAAAAACTGTTTTTT
>TRBJ2-5|NA|TRBV5-1|NA
CASSNHGFQETQYF
TGCGCCAGCAGCAACCATGGGTTCCAAGAGACCCAGTACTTC
>TRBJ1-1|once|TRBV27|NA
CASSFRGGNTEAFF
TGTGCCAGCAGTTTTAGGGGGGGGAACACTGAAGCTTTCTTT
>TRBJ1-2|NA|TRBV2|NA
CASSEWTALSWSYGYTF
TGTGCCAGCAGTGAATGGACAGCCTTATCGTGGAGCTATGGCTACACCTTC
>TRBJ2-7|few|TRBV18|NA
CASSGTVAYEQYF
TGTGCCAGCTCTGGGACCGTCGCCTACGAGCAGTACTTC
>TRBJ2-7|NA|TRBV28|NA
CASSSLWEQYF
TGTGCCAGCAGTTCCCTGTGGGAGCAGTACTTC
>TRBJ1-5|NA|TRBV5-1|NA
CASSLERNQPQHF
TGCGCCAGCAGCTTGGAAAGGAACCAGCCCCAGCATTTT
>TRBJ1-2|once|TRBV10-3|NA
CAISELGSGGDGYTF
TGTGCCATCAGTGAACTAGGATCCGGGGGCGATGGCTACACCTTC
>TRBJ2-1|NA|TRBV13|TRBD2
CASSRGVSYNEQFF
TGTGCCAGCAGTCGGGGGGTCTCCTACAATGAGCAGTTCTTC
>TRBJ1-2|once|TRBV5-1|NA
CASSLGRVFDYGYTF
TGCGCCAGCAGTTTGGGGAGGGTTTTCGACTATGGCTACACCTTC
>TRBJ1-5|NA|TRBV5-6|NA
CASSLGTQPQHF
TGTGCCAGCAGCTTGGGTACTCAGCCCCAGCATTTT
>TRBJ1-6|once|TRBV6-4|NA
CASSDSGGAKLHF
TGTGCCAGCAGTGACTCGGGGGGGGCGAAGCTCCACTTT
>TRBJ2-7|once|TRBV7-4|TRBD2
CASSLFERELEQYF
TGTGCCAGCAGCTTATTTGAGCGGGAGCTCGAGCAGTACTTC
>TRBJ1-2|NA|TRBV6-1|NA
CASSDSFNYGYTF
TGTGCCAGCAGTGATAGCTTTAACTATGGCTACACCTTC
>TRBJ1-3|NA|TRBV11-2|NA
CASSSGHGNTIYF
TGTGCCAGCAGCTCGGGTCATGGAAACACCATATATTTT
>TRBJ2-1|NA|TRBV6-5|TRBD1
CASTQRTGPHNEQFF
TGTGCCAGCACCCAGCGGACAGGGCCCCACAATGAGCAGTTCTTC
>TRBJ2-7|NA|TRBV23-1|NA
CASGGASTLCTYEQYF
TGCGCCAGCGGTGGGGCCTCCACCCTTTGTACCTACGAGCAGTACTTC
>TRBJ2-1|NA|TRBV7-3|TRBD1
CASSSKQGGYNEQFF
TGTGCCAGCAGCTCTAAACAGGGGGGATACAATGAGCAGTTCTTC
>TRBJ2-2|NA|TRBV5-1|NA
CASSYSVPSRGIHTGELFF
TGCGCCAGCAGCTATAGCGTACCCTCAAGGGGAATCCACACCGGGGAGCTGTTTTTT
>TRBJ1-6|NA|TRBV6-1|TRBD1
CASSPGGDHSPLHF
TGTGCCAGCAGTCCAGGGGGGGATCATTCACCCCTCCACTTT
>TRBJ1-2|NA|TRBV28|TRBD1
CASSLGTGGGYGYTF
TGTGCCAGCAGTTTAGGGACAGGGGGCGGCTATGGCTACACCTTC
>TRBJ2-7|once|TRBV7-9|NA
CASSSPGGTEYEQYF
TGTGCCAGCAGCTCCCCGGGGGGGACAGAATACGAGCAGTACTTC
>TRBJ1-5|NA|TRBV7-9|NA
CASSLASDSNQPQHF
TGTGCCAGCAGCTTAGCTAGCGATAGCAATCAGCCCCAGCATTTT
>TRBJ2-1|NA|TRBV7-3|NA
CASSLRASLGHEQFF
TGTGCCAGCAGCTTAAGGGCTAGCTTGGGCCATGAGCAGTTCTTC
>TRBJ1-5|few|TRBV28|TRBD1
CASSLRTGGHGQPQHF
TGTGCCAGCAGTCTCAGGACAGGGGGGCATGGGCAGCCCCAGCATTTT
>TRBJ2-7|NA|TRBV29-1|NA
CSVEEGVPYEQYF
TGCAGCGTTGAAGAAGGAGTCCCCTACGAGCAGTACTTC